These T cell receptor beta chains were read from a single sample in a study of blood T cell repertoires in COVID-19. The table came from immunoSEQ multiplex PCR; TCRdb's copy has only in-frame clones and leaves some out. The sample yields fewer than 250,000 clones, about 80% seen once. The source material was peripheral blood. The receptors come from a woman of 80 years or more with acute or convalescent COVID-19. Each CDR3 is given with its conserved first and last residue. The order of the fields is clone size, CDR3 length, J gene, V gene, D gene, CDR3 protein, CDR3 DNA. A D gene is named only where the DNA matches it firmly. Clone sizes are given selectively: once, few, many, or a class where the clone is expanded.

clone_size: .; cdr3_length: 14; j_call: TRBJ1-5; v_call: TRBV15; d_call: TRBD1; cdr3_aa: CATSRAGQNQPQHF; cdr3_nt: TGTGCCACCAGCAGAGCGGGACAGAATCAGCCCCAGCATTTT
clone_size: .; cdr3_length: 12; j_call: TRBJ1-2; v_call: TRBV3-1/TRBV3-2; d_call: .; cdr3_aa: CASSQDFYGYTF; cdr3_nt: TGTGCCAGCAGCCAAGACTTCTATGGCTACACCTTC
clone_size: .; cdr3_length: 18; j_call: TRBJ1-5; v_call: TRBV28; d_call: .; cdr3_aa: CASSLGQGGVYSNQPQHF; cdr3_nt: TGTGCCAGCAGTTTAGGGCAGGGTGGGGTATATAGCAATCAGCCCCAGCATTTT
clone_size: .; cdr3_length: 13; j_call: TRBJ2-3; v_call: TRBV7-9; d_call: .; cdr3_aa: CASSSHSADTQYF; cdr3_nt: TGTGCCAGCAGCTCCCATTCAGCGGATACGCAGTATTTT
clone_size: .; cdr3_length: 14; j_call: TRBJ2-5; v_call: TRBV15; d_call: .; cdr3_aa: CATSRGGSGETQYF; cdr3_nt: TGTGCCACCAGCAGAGGGGGTTCGGGGGAGACCCAGTACTTC
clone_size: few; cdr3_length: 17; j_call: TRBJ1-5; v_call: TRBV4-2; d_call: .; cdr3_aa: CASSQEAGVGGNQPQHF; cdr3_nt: TGTGCCAGCAGCCAAGAAGCAGGGGTAGGGGGCAATCAGCCCCAGCATTTT
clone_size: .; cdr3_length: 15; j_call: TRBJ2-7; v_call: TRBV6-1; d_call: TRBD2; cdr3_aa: CASSERAGGIYEQYF; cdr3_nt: TGTGCCAGCAGTGAAAGGGCGGGAGGTATCTACGAGCAGTACTTC
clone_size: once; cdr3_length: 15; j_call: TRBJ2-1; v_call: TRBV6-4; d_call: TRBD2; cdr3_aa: CASSDRAGVNNEQFF; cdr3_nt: TGTGCCAGCAGTGATAGAGCGGGAGTCAACAATGAGCAGTTCTTC
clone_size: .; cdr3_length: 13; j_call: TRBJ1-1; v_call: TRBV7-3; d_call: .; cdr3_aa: CASSQDGGTEAFF; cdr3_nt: TGTGCCAGCAGCCAAGACGGAGGCACTGAAGCTTTCTTT
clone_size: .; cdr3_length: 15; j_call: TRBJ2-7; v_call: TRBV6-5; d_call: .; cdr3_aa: CASSYGHGSSYEQYF; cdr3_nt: TGTGCCAGCAGTTATGGTCACGGGAGCTCCTACGAGCAGTACTTC
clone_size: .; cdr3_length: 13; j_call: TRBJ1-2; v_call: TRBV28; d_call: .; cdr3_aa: CASNGGGNYGYTF; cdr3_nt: TGTGCCAGCAATGGAGGCGGTAACTATGGCTACACCTTC
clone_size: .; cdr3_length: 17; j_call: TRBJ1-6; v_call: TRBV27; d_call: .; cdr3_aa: CASSFLLRGQDNSPLHF; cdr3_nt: TGTGCCAGCAGTTTCCTCCTCAGAGGACAAGATAATTCACCCCTCCACTTT
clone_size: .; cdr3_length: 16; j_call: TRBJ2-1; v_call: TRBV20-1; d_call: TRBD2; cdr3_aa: CSASDRGGRIPDEQFF; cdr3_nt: TGCAGTGCTAGTGACCGGGGCGGGAGGATTCCCGATGAGCAGTTCTTC
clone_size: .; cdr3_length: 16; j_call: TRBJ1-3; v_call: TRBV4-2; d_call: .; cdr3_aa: CASSQDWGGSGNTIYF; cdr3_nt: TGTGCCAGCAGCCAAGATTGGGGAGGTTCTGGAAACACCATATATTTT
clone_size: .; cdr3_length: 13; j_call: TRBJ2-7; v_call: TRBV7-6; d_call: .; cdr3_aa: CASSPGSGYEQYF; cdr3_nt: TGTGCCAGCAGCCCAGGTTCTGGTTACGAGCAGTACTTC
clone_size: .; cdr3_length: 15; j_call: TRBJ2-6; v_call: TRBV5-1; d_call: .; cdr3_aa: CASSRESTGANVLTF; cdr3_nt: TGCGCCAGCAGCCGCGAATCAACCGGGGCCAACGTCCTGACTTTC
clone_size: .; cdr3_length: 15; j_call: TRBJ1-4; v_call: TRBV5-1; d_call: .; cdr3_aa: CASSLGTVSNEKLFF; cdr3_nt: TGCGCCAGCAGCTTGGGGACAGTTAGTAATGAAAAACTGTTTTTT
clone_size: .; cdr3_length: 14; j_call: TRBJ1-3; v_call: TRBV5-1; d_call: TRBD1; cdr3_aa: CASSDAGGRNTIYF; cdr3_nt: TGCGCCAGCAGCGACGCAGGGGGCAGAAACACCATATATTTT
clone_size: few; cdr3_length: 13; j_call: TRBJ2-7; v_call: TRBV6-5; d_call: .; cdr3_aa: CASSSPDYYEQYF; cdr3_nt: TGTGCCAGCAGTTCCCCAGATTACTACGAGCAGTACTTC
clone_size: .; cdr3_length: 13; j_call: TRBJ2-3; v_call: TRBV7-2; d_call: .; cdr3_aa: CASSLGVNLVRYF; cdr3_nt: TGTGCCAGCAGCTTAGGTGTGAATCTAGTGAGGTATTTT
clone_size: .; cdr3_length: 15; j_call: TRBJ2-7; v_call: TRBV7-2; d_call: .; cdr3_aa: CASSPQQGSSYEQYF; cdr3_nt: TGTGCCAGCAGCCCTCAACAGGGTAGCTCCTACGAGCAGTACTTC
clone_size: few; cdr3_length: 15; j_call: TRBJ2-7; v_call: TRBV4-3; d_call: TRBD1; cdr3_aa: CASSQSGQGSYEQYF; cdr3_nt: TGCGCCAGCAGCCAATCGGGACAGGGCTCCTACGAGCAGTACTTC
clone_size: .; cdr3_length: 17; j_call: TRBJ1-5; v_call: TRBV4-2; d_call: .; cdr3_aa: CASSQDMRRGDNQPQHF; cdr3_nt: TGTGCCAGCAGCCAAGATATGAGGAGAGGAGACAATCAGCCCCAGCATTTT
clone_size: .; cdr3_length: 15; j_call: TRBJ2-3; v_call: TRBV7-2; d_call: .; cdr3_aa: CASRRVPGSTDTQYF; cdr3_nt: TGTGCCAGCAGGCGAGTCCCGGGGAGCACAGATACGCAGTATTTT
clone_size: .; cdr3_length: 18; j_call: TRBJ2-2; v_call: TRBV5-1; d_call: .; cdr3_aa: CASSLAGWGQQEAGELFF; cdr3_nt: TGCGCCAGCAGCTTGGCAGGTTGGGGACAACAAGAAGCCGGGGAGCTGTTTTTT
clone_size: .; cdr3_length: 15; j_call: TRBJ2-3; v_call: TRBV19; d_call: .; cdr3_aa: CASSPFRGSTDTQYF; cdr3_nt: TGTGCCAGTAGTCCTTTCAGGGGTTCGACAGATACGCAGTATTTT
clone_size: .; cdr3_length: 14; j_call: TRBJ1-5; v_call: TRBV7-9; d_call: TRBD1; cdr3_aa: CASSPPGGNQPQHF; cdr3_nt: TGTGCCAGCAGCCCCCCAGGGGGGAATCAGCCCCAGCATTTT
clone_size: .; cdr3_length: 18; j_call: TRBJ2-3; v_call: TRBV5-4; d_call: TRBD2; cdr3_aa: CASSLKLAGGGGVDTQYF; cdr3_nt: TGTGCCAGCAGCTTGAAACTAGCGGGAGGGGGGGGAGTGGATACGCAGTATTTT
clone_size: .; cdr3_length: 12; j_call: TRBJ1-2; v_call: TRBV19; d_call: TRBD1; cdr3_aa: CASSMDRRGYTF; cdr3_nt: TGTGCCAGTAGTATGGACAGGCGAGGCTACACCTTC
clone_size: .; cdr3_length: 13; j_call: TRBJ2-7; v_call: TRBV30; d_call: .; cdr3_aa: CAWGQGSPYEQYF; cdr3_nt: TGTGCCTGGGGCCAGGGAAGTCCCTACGAGCAGTACTTC
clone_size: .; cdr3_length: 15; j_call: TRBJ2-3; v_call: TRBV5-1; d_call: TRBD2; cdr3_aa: CASSIGPGRADTQYF; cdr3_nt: TGCGCCAGCAGCATTGGCCCTGGGAGGGCAGATACGCAGTATTTT
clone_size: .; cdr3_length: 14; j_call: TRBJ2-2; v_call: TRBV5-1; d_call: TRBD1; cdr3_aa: CASSHGTGSGELFF; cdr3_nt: TGCGCCAGCAGCCACGGGACAGGGTCCGGGGAGCTGTTTTTT
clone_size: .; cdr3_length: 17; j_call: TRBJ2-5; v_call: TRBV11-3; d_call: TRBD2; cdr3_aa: CASSAGRLAGGQETQYF; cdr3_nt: TGTGCCAGCAGCGCCGGCCGGCTAGCGGGGGGGCAAGAGACCCAGTACTTC
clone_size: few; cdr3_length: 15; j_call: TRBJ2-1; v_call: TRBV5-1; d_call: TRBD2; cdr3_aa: CASSLARTSGNEQFF; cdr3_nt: TGCGCCAGCAGCTTGGCCAGAACTAGCGGGAATGAGCAGTTCTTC
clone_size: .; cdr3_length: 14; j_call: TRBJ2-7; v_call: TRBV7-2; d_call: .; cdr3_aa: CASSLRTESYEQYF; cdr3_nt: TGTGCCAGCAGCTTAAGGACAGAGAGCTACGAGCAGTACTTC
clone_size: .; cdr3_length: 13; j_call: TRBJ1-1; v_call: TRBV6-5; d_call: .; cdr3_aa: CASTLSVNTEAFF; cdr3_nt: TGTGCCAGCACCTTATCCGTGAACACTGAAGCTTTCTTT
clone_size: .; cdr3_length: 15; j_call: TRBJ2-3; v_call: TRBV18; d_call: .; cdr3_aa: CASSPGLGSTDTQYF; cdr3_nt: TGTGCCAGCTCACCGGGGCTAGGGAGCACAGATACGCAGTATTTT
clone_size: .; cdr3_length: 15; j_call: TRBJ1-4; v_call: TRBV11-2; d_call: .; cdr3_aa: CASSLMPATNEKLFF; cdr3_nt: TGTGCCAGCAGCCTAATGCCTGCAACTAATGAAAAACTGTTTTTT
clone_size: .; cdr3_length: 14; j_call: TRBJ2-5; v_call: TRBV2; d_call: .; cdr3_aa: CASRFLATQETQYF; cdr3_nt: TGTGCCAGCAGATTTCTAGCTACCCAAGAGACCCAGTACTTC
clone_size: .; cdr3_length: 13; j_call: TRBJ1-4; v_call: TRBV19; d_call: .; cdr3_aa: CASYEGLNEKLFF; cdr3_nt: TGTGCCAGCTACGAGGGACTAAATGAAAAACTGTTTTTT
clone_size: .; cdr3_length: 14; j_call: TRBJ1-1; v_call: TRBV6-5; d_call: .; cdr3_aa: CASSIQGKNTEAFF; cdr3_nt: TGTGCCAGCAGCATTCAGGGCAAGAACACTGAAGCTTTCTTT
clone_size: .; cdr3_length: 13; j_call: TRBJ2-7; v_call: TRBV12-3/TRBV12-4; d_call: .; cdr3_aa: CASSSSRGHEQYF; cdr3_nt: TGTGCCAGCAGTTCCTCGCGGGGGCACGAGCAGTACTTC
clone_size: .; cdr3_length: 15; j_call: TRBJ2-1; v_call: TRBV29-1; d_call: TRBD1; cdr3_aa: CSVDRAPGLYNEQFF; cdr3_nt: TGCAGCGTCGACAGGGCCCCCGGGTTGTACAATGAGCAGTTCTTC
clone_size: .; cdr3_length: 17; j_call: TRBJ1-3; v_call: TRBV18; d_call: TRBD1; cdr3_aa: CASFRDRGRSTGNTIYF; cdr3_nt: TGTGCCAGCTTCCGGGACAGGGGGCGTAGTACTGGAAACACCATATATTTT
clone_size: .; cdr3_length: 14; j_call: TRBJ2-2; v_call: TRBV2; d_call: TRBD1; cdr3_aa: CASKKTGVTGELFF; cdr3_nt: TGTGCCAGCAAGAAGACAGGGGTTACCGGGGAGCTGTTTTTT
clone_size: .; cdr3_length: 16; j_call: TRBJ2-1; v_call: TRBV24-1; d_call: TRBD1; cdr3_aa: CATSDQDRGQYNEQFF; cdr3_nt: TGTGCCACCAGTGATCAGGACAGGGGACAATACAATGAGCAGTTCTTC
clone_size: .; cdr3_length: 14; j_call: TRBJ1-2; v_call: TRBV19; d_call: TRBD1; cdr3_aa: CASMGTGTPYGYTF; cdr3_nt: TGTGCCAGTATGGGGACAGGGACCCCTTATGGCTACACCTTC
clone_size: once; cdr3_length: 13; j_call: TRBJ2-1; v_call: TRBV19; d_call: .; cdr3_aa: CASSPPQGREQFF; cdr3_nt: TGTGCCAGTAGTCCCCCGCAGGGGCGTGAGCAGTTCTTC
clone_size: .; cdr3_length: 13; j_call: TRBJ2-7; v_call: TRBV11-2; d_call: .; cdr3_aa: CASSLLGSGGQYF; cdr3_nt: TGTGCCAGCAGCTTACTCGGTAGTGGCGGGCAGTACTTC
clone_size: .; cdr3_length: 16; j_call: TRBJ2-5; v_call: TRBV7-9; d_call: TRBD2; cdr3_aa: CASSLVGEGTGESQYF; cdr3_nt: TGTGCCAGCAGCTTAGTCGGGGAGGGGACTGGGGAATCCCAGTACTTC
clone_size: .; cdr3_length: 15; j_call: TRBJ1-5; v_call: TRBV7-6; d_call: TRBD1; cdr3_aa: CASSLTTGFNQPQHF; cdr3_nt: TGTGCCAGCAGCTTAACGACAGGGTTCAATCAGCCCCAGCATTTT
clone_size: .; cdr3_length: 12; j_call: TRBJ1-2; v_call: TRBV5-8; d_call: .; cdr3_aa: CASRQGTYGYTF; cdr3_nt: TGTGCCAGCAGGCAGGGTACCTATGGCTACACCTTC
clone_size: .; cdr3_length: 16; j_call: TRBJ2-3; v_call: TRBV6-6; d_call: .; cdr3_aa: CASSTRQSPSTDTQYF; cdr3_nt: TGTGCCAGCAGTACAAGACAGTCCCCTAGCACAGATACGCAGTATTTT
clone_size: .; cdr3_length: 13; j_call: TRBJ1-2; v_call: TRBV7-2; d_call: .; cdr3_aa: CASSLVQGSGYTF; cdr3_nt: TGTGCCAGCAGCTTAGTGCAGGGATCTGGCTACACCTTC
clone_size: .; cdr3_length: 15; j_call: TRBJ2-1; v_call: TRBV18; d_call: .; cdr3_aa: CASSPDHSTTNEQFF; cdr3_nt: TGTGCCAGCTCACCCGACCATAGTACTACCAATGAGCAGTTCTTC
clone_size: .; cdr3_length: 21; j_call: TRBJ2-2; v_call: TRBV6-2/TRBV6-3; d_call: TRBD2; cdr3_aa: CASSSQGLAGGPVTFTGELFF; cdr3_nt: TGTGCCAGCAGTTCCCAGGGACTAGCGGGGGGGCCGGTGACGTTCACCGGGGAGCTGTTTTTT
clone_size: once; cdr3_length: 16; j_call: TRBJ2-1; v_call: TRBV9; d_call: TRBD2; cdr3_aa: CASSVALTSGHNEQFF; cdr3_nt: TGTGCCAGCAGCGTAGCATTAACTAGCGGGCACAATGAGCAGTTCTTC
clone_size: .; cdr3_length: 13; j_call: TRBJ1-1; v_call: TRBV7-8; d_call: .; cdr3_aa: CASSQGENTEAFF; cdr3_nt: TGTGCCAGCAGCCAAGGGGAGAACACTGAAGCTTTCTTT
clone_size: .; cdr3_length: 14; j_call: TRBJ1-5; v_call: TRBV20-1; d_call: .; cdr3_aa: CSASDGRGNGPQHF; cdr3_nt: TGCAGTGCTAGTGACGGTCGCGGTAACGGGCCCCAGCATTTT